Listed below are T cell receptor beta chains from one sample, sequenced in a study of blood T cells in healthy people across ages. Using its own MiXCR run on the 5' RACE reads, TCRdb lists one record per CDR3 protein. The profile shows some 760,000 distinct CDR3 sequences, just under 25% of them singletons. The same data also contributed to another study, on T cells of mothers and their children.

Sequencing input: blood. The receptors come from a boy aged 5-17 years in good health. CDR3s include the opening cysteine and the closing phenylalanine or tryptophan. D genes are given only for firm matches. Clone size is not always given. Where it is, it says once, few, many or a class for expanded clones.

D gene: NA; V gene: TRBV20-1; J gene: TRBJ2-1; clone size: once; CDR3 DNA: TGCAGTGCCACTATCACGAGTGAGCAGTTCTTC; CDR3 protein: CSATITSEQFF
D gene: TRBD2; V gene: TRBV4-1; J gene: TRBJ2-7; clone size: few; CDR3 DNA: TGCGCCAGCAGCCAAAGGGAGCTTCGAAGGACTAGCGGGAGATTGCTGTACGAGCAGTACTTC; CDR3 protein: CASSQRELRRTSGRLLYEQYF
D gene: NA; V gene: TRBV28; J gene: TRBJ1-5; clone size: NA; CDR3 DNA: TGTGCCAGCAGTTTCTCCCATGGTAGCAATCAGCCCCAGCATTTT; CDR3 protein: CASSFSHGSNQPQHF
D gene: NA; V gene: TRBV29-1; J gene: TRBJ1-6; clone size: NA; CDR3 DNA: TGCAGCGTTCTACCCCTCCACTTT; CDR3 protein: CSVLPLHF
D gene: NA; V gene: TRBV30; J gene: TRBJ2-7; clone size: NA; CDR3 DNA: TGTGCCTGGAGGGCAGGGGGAGGCTACGAGCAGTACTTC; CDR3 protein: CAWRAGGGYEQYF
D gene: NA; V gene: TRBV4-3; J gene: TRBJ1-4; clone size: many; CDR3 DNA: TGCGCCAGCAGCCAAGATCGCGGGTCTCGAGAAAAACTGTTTTTT; CDR3 protein: CASSQDRGSREKLFF
D gene: TRBD1; V gene: TRBV6-2/TRBV6-3; J gene: TRBJ2-1; clone size: NA; CDR3 DNA: TGTGCCAGCAGCAGACAGGGGTGGGAGCAGTTCTTC; CDR3 protein: CASSRQGWEQFF
D gene: NA; V gene: TRBV5-1; J gene: TRBJ2-7; clone size: NA; CDR3 DNA: TGCGCCAGCAGCCCCTGGAGTGGGCTGTCCTACGAGCAGTACTTC; CDR3 protein: CASSPWSGLSYEQYF
D gene: NA; V gene: TRBV29-1; J gene: TRBJ2-7; clone size: NA; CDR3 DNA: TGCAGCGTTGAAGAGGGCAGGGACGAGCAGTACTTC; CDR3 protein: CSVEEGRDEQYF
D gene: NA; V gene: TRBV5-1; J gene: TRBJ2-3; clone size: NA; CDR3 DNA: TGCGCCAGCAGCTTGGAACAGCTATTCACAGATACGCAGTATTTT; CDR3 protein: CASSLEQLFTDTQYF
D gene: NA; V gene: TRBV21-1; J gene: TRBJ2-1; clone size: NA; CDR3 DNA: TGTGCCAGCAGCAAAGGGGAGGGACTAGCGGGATTCAAGGTAGGGAATGAGCAGTTCTTC; CDR3 protein: CASSKGEGLAGFKVGNEQFF
D gene: NA; V gene: TRBV15; J gene: TRBJ1-1; clone size: NA; CDR3 DNA: TGTGCCACCAGCAGAACCAACACTGAAGCTTTCTTT; CDR3 protein: CATSRTNTEAFF
D gene: NA; V gene: TRBV29-1; J gene: TRBJ1-3; clone size: NA; CDR3 DNA: TGCAGCGTTCGGTCCGGTATGGGGGCTGATGGAAACACCATATATTTT; CDR3 protein: CSVRSGMGADGNTIYF
D gene: NA; V gene: TRBV2; J gene: TRBJ1-4; clone size: NA; CDR3 DNA: TGTGCCAGCAGTGAAGACAGGGTACCTAATGAAAAACTGTTTTTT; CDR3 protein: CASSEDRVPNEKLFF
D gene: NA; V gene: TRBV7-2; J gene: TRBJ2-7; clone size: NA; CDR3 DNA: TGTGCCAGCAGCCCGGACAGGGAGGGCGAGCAGTACTTC; CDR3 protein: CASSPDREGEQYF
D gene: TRBD2; V gene: TRBV29-1; J gene: TRBJ2-7; clone size: NA; CDR3 DNA: TGCAGCGTTGACGCTAGCGGGAGTCCCTACGAGCAGTACTTC; CDR3 protein: CSVDASGSPYEQYF
D gene: TRBD1; V gene: TRBV6-1; J gene: TRBJ1-2; clone size: few; CDR3 DNA: TGTGCCAGCAGGAGGGGGCGAGAATATGGCTACACCTTC; CDR3 protein: CASRRGREYGYTF
D gene: NA; V gene: TRBV4-1; J gene: TRBJ1-5; clone size: few; CDR3 DNA: TGCGCCAGCAGCCAAGATCGGGGTGGGGGACAGCCCCAGCATTTT; CDR3 protein: CASSQDRGGGQPQHF
D gene: TRBD2; V gene: TRBV29-1; J gene: TRBJ2-3; clone size: NA; CDR3 DNA: TGCAGCGTTGACACTAGCGCCACAGATACGCAGTATTTT; CDR3 protein: CSVDTSATDTQYF
D gene: NA; V gene: TRBV4-3; J gene: TRBJ2-7; clone size: few; CDR3 DNA: TGCGCCAGCAGCCAAGATAGGTCCGGGAGCTCCTACGAGCAGTACTTC; CDR3 protein: CASSQDRSGSSYEQYF
D gene: NA; V gene: TRBV2; J gene: TRBJ2-5; clone size: NA; CDR3 DNA: TGTGCCAGCTGGGAGGAGGGAGAGACCCAGTACTTC; CDR3 protein: CASWEEGETQYF
D gene: NA; V gene: TRBV7-2; J gene: TRBJ1-2; clone size: NA; CDR3 DNA: TGTGCCAGCAGCTTTAATCTAGGGGATGGCTACACCTTC; CDR3 protein: CASSFNLGDGYTF
D gene: NA; V gene: TRBV6-2/TRBV6-3; J gene: TRBJ1-4; clone size: NA; CDR3 DNA: TGTGCCAGCAGGAGATTAACAAGAATCGGAGAAAAACTGTTTTTT; CDR3 protein: CASRRLTRIGEKLFF
D gene: NA; V gene: TRBV7-9; J gene: TRBJ1-2; clone size: few; CDR3 DNA: TGTGCCAGCAGCTTCTCGACCTCCGGGGATGGCTACACCTTC; CDR3 protein: CASSFSTSGDGYTF
D gene: TRBD1; V gene: TRBV7-9; J gene: TRBJ1-5; clone size: NA; CDR3 DNA: TGTGCCAGCAGCCGAACAGGGGTTGGCAATCAGCCCCAGCATTTT; CDR3 protein: CASSRTGVGNQPQHF
D gene: TRBD1; V gene: TRBV11-1; J gene: TRBJ1-4; clone size: NA; CDR3 DNA: TGTGCCAGCAGCAGCCCCTTGGGCGGGACAGAGGATGAAAAACTGTTTTTT; CDR3 protein: CASSSPLGGTEDEKLFF
D gene: NA; V gene: TRBV7-3; J gene: TRBJ2-1; clone size: few; CDR3 DNA: TGTGCCAGCAGCCCGAACGGGGTATTTCAGTTCTTC; CDR3 protein: CASSPNGVFQFF
D gene: NA; V gene: TRBV20-1; J gene: TRBJ2-3; clone size: few; CDR3 DNA: TGCAGTGCCCCACAGGGGGGGGGCAGCACAGATACGCAGTATTTT; CDR3 protein: CSAPQGGGSTDTQYF
D gene: NA; V gene: TRBV9; J gene: TRBJ1-4; clone size: NA; CDR3 DNA: TGTGCCAGCAGCCCCCAGCGGGGTGAAAAACTGTTTTTT; CDR3 protein: CASSPQRGEKLFF
D gene: NA; V gene: TRBV7-9; J gene: TRBJ2-3; clone size: few; CDR3 DNA: TGTGCCAGCAGCCCCCACCTAGCTCCGGAGCCAGATACGCAGTATTTT; CDR3 protein: CASSPHLAPEPDTQYF
D gene: TRBD1; V gene: TRBV29-1; J gene: TRBJ1-4; clone size: few; CDR3 DNA: TGCAGCGTTCGTCAGGGGGCTCGAGAAAAACTGTTTTTT; CDR3 protein: CSVRQGAREKLFF
D gene: NA; V gene: TRBV2; J gene: TRBJ1-2; clone size: few; CDR3 DNA: TGTGCCAGCAGTCCGGGACGAGGATACTATGACTACACCTTC; CDR3 protein: CASSPGRGYYDYTF
D gene: NA; V gene: TRBV4-3; J gene: TRBJ1-4; clone size: NA; CDR3 DNA: TGCGCCAGCAGCCCCTCGGAAGTCTCTAATGGAAAACTGTTTTTT; CDR3 protein: CASSPSEVSNGKLFF
D gene: NA; V gene: TRBV5-1; J gene: TRBJ1-1; clone size: NA; CDR3 DNA: TGCGCCAGCAGCCCCCGGGCCACCGCGAACACTGAAGCTTTCTTT; CDR3 protein: CASSPRATANTEAFF
D gene: TRBD1; V gene: TRBV12-3/TRBV12-4; J gene: TRBJ2-7; clone size: few; CDR3 DNA: TGTGCCAGCAGTTTCGCAGGGGGTCCCCCATACGAGCAGTACTTC; CDR3 protein: CASSFAGGPPYEQYF
D gene: TRBD2; V gene: TRBV4-3; J gene: TRBJ2-1; clone size: few; CDR3 DNA: TGCGCCAGCAGCCCCAGCGGGGGGGCGGCCTACAATGAGCAGTTCTTC; CDR3 protein: CASSPSGGAAYNEQFF
D gene: TRBD1; V gene: TRBV20-1; J gene: TRBJ2-1; clone size: once; CDR3 DNA: TGCAGTGCGGCCGGGACAGGTGGGGATGAGCAGTTCTTC; CDR3 protein: CSAAGTGGDEQFF
D gene: NA; V gene: TRBV29-1; J gene: TRBJ2-7; clone size: few; CDR3 DNA: TGCAGCGCTGAAGGACTCTCCTACGAGCAGTACTTC; CDR3 protein: CSAEGLSYEQYF
D gene: TRBD1; V gene: TRBV19; J gene: TRBJ2-7; clone size: few; CDR3 DNA: TGTGCCAGTAGTCCTCGGACAGGTATCTCCTACGAGCAGTACTTC; CDR3 protein: CASSPRTGISYEQYF
D gene: TRBD1; V gene: TRBV27; J gene: TRBJ2-3; clone size: NA; CDR3 DNA: TGTGCCAGCAGTTTAATTTCGGGCAGGGGGCCCACAGATACGCAGTATTTT; CDR3 protein: CASSLISGRGPTDTQYF
D gene: TRBD2; V gene: TRBV29-1; J gene: TRBJ2-3; clone size: NA; CDR3 DNA: TGCAGCGTTGAAGACCGTCGGGGGGGGACTAGCACAGATACGCAGTATTTT; CDR3 protein: CSVEDRRGGTSTDTQYF
D gene: NA; V gene: TRBV5-1; J gene: TRBJ1-2; clone size: few; CDR3 DNA: TGCGCCAGCAGCTTAATGACCCAGGGTGATGGCTACACCTTC; CDR3 protein: CASSLMTQGDGYTF
D gene: NA; V gene: TRBV29-1; J gene: TRBJ2-2; clone size: NA; CDR3 DNA: TGCAGCGTTGAAGACAGGGCATACACCGGGGAGCTGTTTTTT; CDR3 protein: CSVEDRAYTGELFF
D gene: TRBD2; V gene: TRBV7-2; J gene: TRBJ2-3; clone size: few; CDR3 DNA: TGTGCCAGCAGTTTAAAACTAGCGGGGGGAACCGATACGCAGTATTTT; CDR3 protein: CASSLKLAGGTDTQYF
D gene: TRBD1; V gene: TRBV6-6; J gene: TRBJ1-5; clone size: NA; CDR3 DNA: TGTGCCAGCAGTTACGGGGGACAGCACAATCAGCCCCAGCATTTT; CDR3 protein: CASSYGGQHNQPQHF
D gene: NA; V gene: TRBV27; J gene: TRBJ2-5; clone size: NA; CDR3 DNA: TGTGCCAGCAGAGCCGGGCCTGGGGAGACCCAGTACTTC; CDR3 protein: CASRAGPGETQYF
D gene: NA; V gene: TRBV7-8; J gene: TRBJ2-1; clone size: few; CDR3 DNA: TGTGCCAGCAGGCCCGTCCGGACAATAACCGGGGAGCAGTTCTTC; CDR3 protein: CASRPVRTITGEQFF
D gene: NA; V gene: TRBV7-9; J gene: TRBJ2-5; clone size: NA; CDR3 DNA: TGTGCCAGCAGCCGTCAGGGGGGCGGGGAGACCCAGTACTTC; CDR3 protein: CASSRQGGGETQYF
D gene: NA; V gene: TRBV18; J gene: TRBJ2-2; clone size: NA; CDR3 DNA: TGTGCCAGCTCACCAGCGGCCTTCACAAACACCGGGGAGCTGTTTTTT; CDR3 protein: CASSPAAFTNTGELFF
D gene: TRBD1; V gene: TRBV7-9; J gene: TRBJ2-7; clone size: NA; CDR3 DNA: TGTGCCAGCAGCTTATTGGGGACAGGGGGACTTCGCGAGCAGTACTTC; CDR3 protein: CASSLLGTGGLREQYF
D gene: TRBD2; V gene: TRBV9; J gene: TRBJ2-5; clone size: NA; CDR3 DNA: TGTGCCAGCAGCGCCGGGGCGGGGGGACTCCAAGAGACCCAGTACTTC; CDR3 protein: CASSAGAGGLQETQYF
D gene: TRBD2; V gene: TRBV7-2; J gene: TRBJ2-1; clone size: NA; CDR3 DNA: TGTGCCAGCAGCTTAGTCCCTAGCGGGGGGGCGAATGAGCAGTTCTTC; CDR3 protein: CASSLVPSGGANEQFF
D gene: NA; V gene: TRBV15; J gene: TRBJ1-4; clone size: NA; CDR3 DNA: TGTGCCACCAGAGTGGGGGAGGAGAAAAAACTGTTTTTT; CDR3 protein: CATRVGEEKKLFF
D gene: TRBD2; V gene: TRBV20-1; J gene: TRBJ2-1; clone size: NA; CDR3 DNA: TGCAGTGCTAGGTGGCGGGAGCTAAGCTCCTACAATGAGCAGTTCTTC; CDR3 protein: CSARWRELSSYNEQFF